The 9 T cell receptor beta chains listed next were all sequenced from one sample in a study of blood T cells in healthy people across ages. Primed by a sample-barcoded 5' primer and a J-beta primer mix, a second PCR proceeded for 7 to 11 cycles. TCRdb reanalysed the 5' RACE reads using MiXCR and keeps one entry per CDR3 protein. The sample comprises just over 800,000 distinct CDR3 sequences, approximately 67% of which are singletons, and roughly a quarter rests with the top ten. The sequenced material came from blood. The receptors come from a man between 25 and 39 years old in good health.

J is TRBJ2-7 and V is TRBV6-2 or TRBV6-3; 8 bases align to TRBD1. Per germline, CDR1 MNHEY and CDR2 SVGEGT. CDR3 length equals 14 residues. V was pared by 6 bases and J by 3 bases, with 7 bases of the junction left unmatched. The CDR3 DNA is TGTGCCAGCAGACCAGGGGGCTCCGTCTACGAGCAGTACTTC. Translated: CASRPGGSVYEQYF.

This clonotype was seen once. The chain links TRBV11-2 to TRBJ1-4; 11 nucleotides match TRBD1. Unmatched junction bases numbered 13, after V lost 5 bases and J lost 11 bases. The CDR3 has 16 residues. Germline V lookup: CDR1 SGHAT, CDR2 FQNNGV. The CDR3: CASSRDRGDFGEKLFF. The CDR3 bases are TGTGCCAGCAGCAGGGACAGGGGGGACTTCGGTGAGAAACTGTTTTTT.

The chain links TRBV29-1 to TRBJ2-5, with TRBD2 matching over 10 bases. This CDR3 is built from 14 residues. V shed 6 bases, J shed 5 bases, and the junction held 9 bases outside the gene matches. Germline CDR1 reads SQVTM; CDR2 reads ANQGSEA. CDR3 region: CSVLPSGGTETQYF. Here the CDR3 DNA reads TGCAGCGTCCTCCCTAGCGGGGGTACGGAGACCCAGTACTTC.

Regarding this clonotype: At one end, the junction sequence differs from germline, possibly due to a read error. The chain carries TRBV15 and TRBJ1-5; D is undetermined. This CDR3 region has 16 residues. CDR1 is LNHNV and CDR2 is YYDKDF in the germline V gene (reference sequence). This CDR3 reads CAASTDIGNPSQPQHF. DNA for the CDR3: TGTGCCGCCAGTACCGACATAGGCAACCCTAGTCAGCCCCAGCATTTT.

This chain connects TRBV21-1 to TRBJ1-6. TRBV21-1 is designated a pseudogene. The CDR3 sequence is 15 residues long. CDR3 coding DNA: TGTGCCAGCGCTCCTCGCACAGGGAGGGATTCACCCCTCCACTTT. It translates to CASAPRTGRDSPLHF.

In DNA, the CDR3 is TGTGCCAGCAGTTTAGGTGGGAACCCCAGCAAACAGTACTTC. Translated, it gives CASSLGGNPSKQYF. V gene TRBV28 combines with J gene TRBJ2-5, with no clear D. Germline assignment: CDR1 MDHEN and CDR2 SYDVKM. V was trimmed by 2 bases and J by 11 bases, leaving 18 bases between them. The CDR3 totals 14 residues.

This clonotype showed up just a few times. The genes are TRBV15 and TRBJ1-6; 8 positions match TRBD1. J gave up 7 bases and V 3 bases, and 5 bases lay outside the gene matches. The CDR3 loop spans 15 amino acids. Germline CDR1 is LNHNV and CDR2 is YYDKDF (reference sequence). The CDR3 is CATSRDREGNSPLHF. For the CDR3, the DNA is TGTGCCACCAGCAGGGACAGGGAGGGCAATTCACCCCTCCACTTT.

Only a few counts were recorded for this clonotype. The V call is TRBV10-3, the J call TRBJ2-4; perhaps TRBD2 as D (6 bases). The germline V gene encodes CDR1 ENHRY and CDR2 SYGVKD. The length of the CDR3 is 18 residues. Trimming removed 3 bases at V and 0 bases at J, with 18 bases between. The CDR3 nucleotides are TGTGCCATCAGTGATCCGGAGGGGCGGTCAGTAGCCAAAAACATTCAGTACTTC. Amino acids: CAISDPEGRSVAKNIQYF.

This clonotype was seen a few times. The CDR3 DNA follows: TGCAGTGCTGTTCGGGGGGACAGGGGGAAGGAGCAGCCCCAGCATTTT. Encoded protein: CSAVRGDRGKEQPQHF. The chain employs TRBV20-1 and TRBJ1-5, with TRBD1 identical over 11 bases. V lost 5 bases to trimming and J lost 7 bases; unmatched junction nucleotides: 13. CDR3 length: 16 amino acids. Germline lookup yields CDR1 DFQATT and CDR2 SNEGSKA (reference sequence).